Listed here are 23 T cell receptor beta chains from one sample, sequenced in a study of T cell changes during pregnancy in multiple sclerosis. Libraries were prepared by immunoSEQ multiplex PCR; TCRdb keeps only in-frame clonotypes and omits some of them. The sample records 90,000 to 120,000 clones, approximately 90% being singletons. The specimen comprised peripheral blood, sampled after pregnancy. The receptors originated from a female donor with multiple sclerosis, enrolled in a pregnancy study.

J is TRBJ1-4 and V is TRBV10-2; 9 nucleotides agree with TRBD1. Germline V gene data show CDR1 as WSHSY and CDR2 as SAAADI. The CDR3 has 15 amino acids. The V and J ends lost 7 bases and 7 bases, in that order; junction bases with no gene match: 10. The CDR3, as DNA: TGCGCCAGCAAGGGACAGGGTGGGGGCAGTGAAAAACTGTTTTTT. This encodes CASKGQGGGSEKLFF.

The J gene is TRBJ1-4, the V gene TRBV4-1, with D possibly TRBD1 on 5 matching bases. Germline CDR1 reads MGHRA; CDR2 reads YSYEKL. Trimming stripped 0 bases from V and 4 bases from J, with 15 bases between. CDR3 length equals 17 residues. CDR3 in amino acids: CASSQDSGQGLNEKLFF. CDR3 DNA sequence: TGCGCCAGCAGCCAAGATTCAGGCCAGGGACTTAATGAAAAACTGTTTTTT.

This rearrangement joins TRBV6-1 to TRBJ2-3, with 7 bases matching TRBD2. V shed 1 base, J shed 4 bases, and the junction held 8 bases outside the gene matches. Looked up from germline, CDR1 is MNHNS and CDR2 is SASEGT. The CDR3 sequence is 16 residues long. The CDR3 nucleotides read TGTGCCAGCAGTGAAGTAATGGGGGGAGGGGCAGATACGCAGTATTTT. Translating it yields CASSEVMGGGADTQYF.

This sequence joins TRBV6-5 and TRBJ1-6; TRBD1 is a possible D gene (5 bases). This CDR3 is built from 15 residues. Looked up from germline, CDR1 is MNHEY and CDR2 is SVGAGI. V lost 4 bases and J lost 15, with 22 bases in between. The CDR3 region has the DNA TGTGCCAGCAGTTCACGCCGGACCAGGGCAGGACGCCTCCACTTT. Its translation: CASSSRRTRAGRLHF.

The rearrangement uses TRBV14 and TRBJ2-7; the D is unclear. The CDR3 length is 13 residues. Germline loops: CDR1 SGHDN, CDR2 FVKESK. V was trimmed by 3 bases and J by 5 bases, leaving 11 bases between them. The CDR3 DNA follows: TGTGCCAGCAGCCACGGCCCGGCGGACGAGCAGTACTTC. Protein: CASSHGPADEQYF.

The chain has TRBV27 and TRBJ2-1, with TRBD1 identical over 11 bases. The CDR3 is 15 amino acids. The germline CDR1 and CDR2 sequences are MNHEY and SMNVEV (reference sequence). After removal of 8 bases from V and 7 bases from J, the junction contained 10 bases not matched to a gene. The CDR3 region is CASSDRDRGRNEQFF. In DNA form, the CDR3 reads TGTGCCAGCTCCGACCGGGACAGGGGGAGAAATGAGCAGTTCTTC.

This rearrangement joins TRBV30 to TRBJ1-2; D may be TRBD1 (6 bases). Germline CDR1 reads GTSNPN; CDR2 reads SVGIG (reference sequence). Trimming took 2 bases from V and 2 from J, leaving 6 bases between them. The CDR3 totals 12 residues. Here the CDR3 reads CAWSRGNYGYTF. The CDR3 DNA follows: TGTGCCTGGAGTAGGGGGAACTATGGCTACACCTTC.

The CDR3 bases are TGTGCTAGTGGTTTTACGACAAGTCGTGAAGGGGCCGGGGAGCTGTTTTTT. Protein: CASGFTTSREGAGELFF. This rearrangement joins TRBV12-5 to TRBJ2-2; maybe TRBD1 (5 bases). CDR1 and CDR2 (germline): LGHNT, FRNRAP. The V end was cut by 3 bases, the J end by 6 bases, with 20 bases between. This CDR3 has 17 amino acids.

Regarding this clone: At the DNA level, this CDR3 is encoded by other sequences in the same sample as well. The chain recombines TRBV5-1 with TRBJ2-7; the match to TRBD2 covers 7 bases. Germline trimming cut 4 bases from V and 6 bases from J; bases unmatched to any gene: 4. The CDR3 has 12 amino acids. In germline, CDR1 is SGHRS, CDR2 YFSETQ. CDR3 sequence (DNA): TGCGCCAGCAGCCTGTCGGGGGGCGAGCAGTACTTC. Translation gives CASSLSGGEQYF. Supplemented by reference TRBV5-1 and TRBJ2-7, the full variable domain reads KAGVTQTPRYLIKTRGQQVTLSCSPISGHRSVSWYQQTPGQGLQFLFEYFSETQRNKGNFPGRFSGRQFSNSRSEMNVSTLELGDSALYLCASSLSGGEQYFGPGTRLTVT.

This chain connects TRBV6-1 to TRBJ1-4; D perhaps matches TRBD1 (5 bases). Trimming removed 3 bases at V and 7 bases at J, with 12 bases between. Per germline, CDR1 MNHNS and CDR2 SASEGT. The CDR3 sequence is 14 residues long. The CDR3 loop reads CASSEDISSEKLFF. CDR3 DNA sequence: TGTGCCAGCAGTGAGGACATATCGAGTGAAAAACTGTTTTTT.

V and J are TRBV5-1 and TRBJ2-3; 9 bases match TRBD1. The CDR3 consists of 15 residues. Trimming cost V 4 bases and J 5 bases; bases outside gene matches: 8. Germline V gives CDR1 SGHRS, CDR2 YFSETQ. The CDR3 nucleotides read TGCGCCAGCAGCCCGACAGGGGGGCCGGGAGATACGCAGTATTTT. Translating gives CASSPTGGPGDTQYF.

This clone occurred once. The V and J genes are TRBV29-1 and TRBJ2-7, with TRBD1 identical over 9 bases. The V and J ends lost 4 bases and 5 bases, in that order; junction bases with no gene match: 3. This CDR3 has 12 residues. Germline V CDR1 and CDR2: SQVTM, ANQGSEA. The CDR3 nucleotides read TGCAGCGTTGGGACAGGGGACGACGAGCAGTACTTC. Translation: CSVGTGDDEQYF.

This rearrangement joins TRBV4-2 to TRBJ2-5; 10 bases are a match to TRBD2. V dropped 3 bases and J dropped 5; count of bases not matched to a gene: 3. This CDR3 spans 14 amino acids. The germline gives CDR1 LGHNA, CDR2 YNFKEQ. Written as DNA, the CDR3 is TGTGCCAGCAGCCAGGGGACTAGCGTGGAGACCCAGTACTTC. The encoded protein is CASSQGTSVETQYF.

The chain carries TRBV5-6 and TRBJ2-7; 10 nucleotides line up with TRBD2. CDR1 SGHDT and CDR2 YYEEEE come from the germline V gene. This CDR3 has 16 amino acids. The V segment lost 4 bases and the J segment 2 bases; nucleotides outside the gene matches: 9. The CDR3 DNA reads TGTGCCAGCAGCCACCTATCTAGCGGGGGACCCTACGAGCAGTACTTC. Translated: CASSHLSSGGPYEQYF.

CDR3 nucleotide sequence: TGTGCCATCAGGACAGCGGGGGGGCGAGATACGCAGTATTTT. Protein sequence: CAIRTAGGRDTQYF. The genes are TRBV10-3 and TRBJ2-3; TRBD2 matches at 10 bases. Germline lookup yields CDR1 ENHRY and CDR2 SYGVKD. V was clipped by 6 bases and J by 5 bases; unmatched bases: 5. The CDR3 sequence is 14 residues long.

The V call is TRBV10-1, the J call TRBJ2-3; D possibly corresponds to TRBD1 (6 bases). Trimming stripped 7 bases from V and 4 bases from J, with 15 bases between. The germline CDR1 and CDR2 sequences are WNHNN and SYGVQD (reference sequence). The CDR3 extends over 14 amino acids. Here the CDR3 reads CASTEVAGADTQYF. Here the CDR3 DNA reads TGCGCCAGCACCGAGGTGGCAGGGGCAGATACGCAGTATTTT.

V gene TRBV10-1 combines with J gene TRBJ1-2, with unresolved D. This CDR3 comprises 13 residues. CDR1 and CDR2 from the germline V gene are WNHNN and SYGVQD (reference sequence). The V end lost 0 bases, the J end lost 8 bases, and 10 bases lay between the germline ends. The CDR3 nucleotides are TGCGCCAGCAGTGAGTCGTACGGGAGCGGCTACACCTTC. Encoded protein: CASSESYGSGYTF.

The CDR3 protein is CASSRTGDAEAFF. DNA of the CDR3: TGTGCCAGCAGCAGGACAGGGGACGCTGAAGCTTTCTTT. The gene calls are TRBV7-3 and TRBJ1-1, with TRBD1 identical over 9 bases. Germline-derived CDR1 and CDR2 are SGHTA and FQGTGA. The junction had 4 bases not matched to a gene; V was cut back by 5 bases and J by 6 bases. The CDR3 runs to 13 residues.

The rearrangement uses TRBV11-3 and TRBJ1-1, with TRBD1 matching over 7 bases. The CDR3 sequence is 14 residues long. Germline CDR1 reads SGHNT; CDR2 reads YENEEA. V was pared by 5 bases and J by 4 bases, with 7 bases of the junction left unmatched. CDR3 nucleotide sequence: TGTGCCAGCAGCGCGACAGGGTCCCGCACTGAAGCTTTCTTT. Translation gives CASSATGSRTEAFF.

The rearrangement joins TRBV5-6 to TRBJ2-5, with 7 bases aligning to TRBD2. V dropped 4 bases and J dropped 2; count of bases not matched to a gene: 11. The V gene's germline CDR1 is SGHDT and CDR2 YYEEEE. The CDR3 runs 16 residues. The CDR3 DNA follows: TGTGCCAGCAGCGGCAGCGGGAAAGGTTTACAAGAGACCCAGTACTTC. This translates into CASSGSGKGLQETQYF.

The chain employs TRBV29-1 and TRBJ2-1; D unclear. The CDR3 totals 12 residues. V was clipped by 3 bases and J by 8 bases, with 11 bases between them. Germline lookup yields CDR1 SQVTM and CDR2 ANQGSEA. The CDR3 nucleotides read TGCAGCGTTGAGTTGGGCATCTATGAGCAGTTCTTC. It yields the protein CSVELGIYEQFF.

The chain has TRBV11-2 and TRBJ2-3; 11 bases agree with TRBD2. This CDR3 is 17 amino acids long. Germline loops: CDR1 SGHAT, CDR2 FQNNGV. J was trimmed by 2 bases and V by 2 bases; bases with no gene match: 6. The CDR3 loop is CASSLNSGGANTDTQYF. As DNA, the CDR3 is TGTGCCAGCAGCTTAAATAGCGGGGGGGCCAACACAGATACGCAGTATTTT.

The gene calls are TRBV13 and TRBJ2-5; TRBD2 agrees at 7 bases. The germline CDR1 and CDR2 sequences are PRHDT and FYEKMQ (reference sequence). The CDR3 loop spans 15 amino acids. Losses at the gene ends were 5 bases for V and 5 bases for J; bases not matched to a gene: 11. CDR3 sequence reads: CASSQWGGTRETQYF. The CDR3 nucleotides read TGTGCCAGCAGCCAGTGGGGGGGGACCAGGGAGACCCAGTACTTC.